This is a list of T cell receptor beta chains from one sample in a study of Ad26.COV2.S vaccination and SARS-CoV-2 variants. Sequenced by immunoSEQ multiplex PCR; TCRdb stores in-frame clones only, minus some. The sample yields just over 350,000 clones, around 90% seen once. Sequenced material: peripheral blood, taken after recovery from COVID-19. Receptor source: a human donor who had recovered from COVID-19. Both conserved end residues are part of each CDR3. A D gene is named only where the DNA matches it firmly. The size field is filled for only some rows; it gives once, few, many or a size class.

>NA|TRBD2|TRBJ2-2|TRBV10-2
TGCGCCAGCAGTGTCAAAGCGGGGGGACTGAACACCGGGGAGCTGTTTTTT
CASSVKAGGLNTGELFF
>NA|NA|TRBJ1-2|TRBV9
TGTGCCAGCAGCGCCTCAGGGGCAAACTATGGCTACACCTTC
CASSASGANYGYTF
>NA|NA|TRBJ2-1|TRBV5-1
TGCGCCAGCAGCTTGGTCCAGGGTAACTACAATGAGCAGTTCTTC
CASSLVQGNYNEQFF
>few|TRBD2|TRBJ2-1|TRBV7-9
TGTGCCAGCAGCTTAGATAGCGGGGGGGCAGATGAGCAGTTCTTC
CASSLDSGGADEQFF
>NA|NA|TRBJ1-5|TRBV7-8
TGTGCCAGCAGCCCACGGGTCGGGGGCGATGGAAATCAGCCCCAGCATTTT
CASSPRVGGDGNQPQHF
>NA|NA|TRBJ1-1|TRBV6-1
TGTGCCAGCAGTGAGGGTCAGGTCTTTATGAACACTGAAGCTTTCTTT
CASSEGQVFMNTEAFF
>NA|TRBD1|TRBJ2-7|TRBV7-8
TGTGCCAGCAGCTTAGACAGGGGCTACGAGCAGTACTTC
CASSLDRGYEQYF
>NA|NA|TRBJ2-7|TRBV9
TGTGCCAGCAGCGTTTTCTCCTCCGAAGGGCTGGCCCCCTCCTACGAGCAGTACTTC
CASSVFSSEGLAPSYEQYF
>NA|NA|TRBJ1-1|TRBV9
TGTGCCAGCAGCGTAGACTATAGCACTGAAGCTTTCTTT
CASSVDYSTEAFF
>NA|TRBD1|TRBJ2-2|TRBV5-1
TGCGCCAGCGGTACAGGGGATCGCACCGGGGAGCTGTTTTTT
CASGTGDRTGELFF
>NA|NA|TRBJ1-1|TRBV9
TGTGCCAGCAGCGCCGACTGGAACACTGAAGCTTTCTTT
CASSADWNTEAFF
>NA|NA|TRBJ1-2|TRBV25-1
TGTGCCAGCAGTCCGTGGGTGGGTGGCTACACCTTC
CASSPWVGGYTF
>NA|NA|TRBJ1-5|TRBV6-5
TGTGCCAGCAGATCAAACCGGGACAGCAATCAGCCCCAGCATTTT
CASRSNRDSNQPQHF
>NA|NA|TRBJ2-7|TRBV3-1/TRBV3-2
TGTGCCAGCAGCCAACACCCTTTGGGGGGCTTCGGAGAGCAGTACTTC
CASSQHPLGGFGEQYF
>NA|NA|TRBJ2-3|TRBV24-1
TGTGCCACCAGTGATTCAGGAACCGGACTAATTAAGACGGGTACGCAGTATTTT
CATSDSGTGLIKTGTQYF
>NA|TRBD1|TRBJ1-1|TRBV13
TGTGCCAGCAGCTTCCCCGGGACAGCCCCTGAAGCTTTCTTT
CASSFPGTAPEAFF
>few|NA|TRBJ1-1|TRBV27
TGTGCCAGCAGTTCAGATGGGGAGCTGAACACTGAAGCTTTCTTT
CASSSDGELNTEAFF
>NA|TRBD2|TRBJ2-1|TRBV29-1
TGCAGCGTCAGACTAGCGGGGGCTACGCAGTTCTTC
CSVRLAGATQFF
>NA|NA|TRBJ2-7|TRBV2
TGTGCCAGCAAGTTATCCGGGACACAGTACTTC
CASKLSGTQYF
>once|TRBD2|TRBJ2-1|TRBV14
TGTGCCAGCAGTGTCAGCGGGGGGATATACAATGAGCAGTTCTTC
CASSVSGGIYNEQFF
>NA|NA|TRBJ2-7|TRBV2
TGTGCCAGCAGGCTACCGGGACACGGGGCCTACGAGCAGTACTTC
CASRLPGHGAYEQYF
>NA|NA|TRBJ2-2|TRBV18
TGTGCCAGCTCACCACCCCAAGGGGCGAGCACCGGGGAGCTGTTTTTT
CASSPPQGASTGELFF
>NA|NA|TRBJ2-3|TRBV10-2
TGCGCCAGCAGTGAGTCTGGCAGGCGGACAGATACGCAGTATTTT
CASSESGRRTDTQYF
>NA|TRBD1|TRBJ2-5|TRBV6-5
TGTGCCAGCAGTTTTCTGGGACAGCAAGAGACCCAGTACTTC
CASSFLGQQETQYF
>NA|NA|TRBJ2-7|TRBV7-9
TGTGCCAGCGGCGTTTTTAGGGGCTCCTACGAGCAGTACTTC
CASGVFRGSYEQYF
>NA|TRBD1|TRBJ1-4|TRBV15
TGTGCCACCAGCAGCAACGGACAGGGGATCGGAAAACTGTTTTTT
CATSSNGQGIGKLFF
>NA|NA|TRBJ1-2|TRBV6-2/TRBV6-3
TGTGCCAGCAGTTACTCAGGACAGTCTTTGCTCTATGGCTACACCTTC
CASSYSGQSLLYGYTF
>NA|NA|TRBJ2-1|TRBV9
TGTGCCAGCAGCGTGAGCTCCTTCTATGGGGATGAGCAGTTCTTC
CASSVSSFYGDEQFF
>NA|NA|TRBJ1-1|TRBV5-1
TGCGCCAGCAGAGATATCAGGGGGAACACTGAAGCTTTCTTT
CASRDIRGNTEAFF
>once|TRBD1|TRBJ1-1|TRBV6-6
TGTGCCAGCATTGGGACAGGGGGTTGGAGGAACACTGAAGCTTTCTTT
CASIGTGGWRNTEAFF
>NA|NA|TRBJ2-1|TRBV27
TGTGCCAGCAGTTTAACTGAATCCTACAATGAGCAGTTCTTC
CASSLTESYNEQFF
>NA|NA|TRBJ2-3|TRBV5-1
TGCGCCAGCAGCTTACGGGGGCGGGGTCGCACAGATACGCAGTATTTT
CASSLRGRGRTDTQYF
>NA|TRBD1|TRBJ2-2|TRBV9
TGTGCCAGCAGCGTAAACCGGGACAGGGGAAGAACCGGGGAGCTGTTTTTT
CASSVNRDRGRTGELFF
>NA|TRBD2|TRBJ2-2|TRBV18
TGTGCCAGCTCATCCAGGACTAGCGGCAGGACCGGGGAGCTGTTTTTT
CASSSRTSGRTGELFF
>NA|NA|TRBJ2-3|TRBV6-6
TGTGCCAGCAGTCCCAGGGTGGGGGGGCCTCCCACAGATACGCAGTATTTT
CASSPRVGGPPTDTQYF
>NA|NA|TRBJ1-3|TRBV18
TGTGCCAGCTCGACCACTGTAGTAAGCTCTGGAAACACCATATATTTT
CASSTTVVSSGNTIYF
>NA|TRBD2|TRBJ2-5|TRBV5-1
TGCGCCAGCAGCTTCGTAGCGGGGGGCCCCCAAGAGACCCAGTACTTC
CASSFVAGGPQETQYF
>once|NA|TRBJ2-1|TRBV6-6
TGTGCCAGCAGTTACTCGACCCCTTACAATGAGCAGTTCTTC
CASSYSTPYNEQFF
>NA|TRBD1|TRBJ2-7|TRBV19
TGTGCCAGTAGGCCGGGACAGGGGGCATTGTACGAGCAGTACTTC
CASRPGQGALYEQYF
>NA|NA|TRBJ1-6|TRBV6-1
TGTGCCAGCAGTGAAGTGCCAGGAGAAAATAATTCACCCCTCCACTTT
CASSEVPGENNSPLHF
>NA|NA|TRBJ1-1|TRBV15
TGTGCCACCAGCAGAGGGGACCTGACCATGAACACTGAAGCTTTCTTT
CATSRGDLTMNTEAFF
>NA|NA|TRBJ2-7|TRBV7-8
TGTGCCAGCAGCTTAGCGGGGGTAGATTACGAGCAGTACTTC
CASSLAGVDYEQYF
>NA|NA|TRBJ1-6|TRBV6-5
TGTGCCAGCAGTTACTCAGGACCCTCCTATAATTCACCCCTCCACTTT
CASSYSGPSYNSPLHF
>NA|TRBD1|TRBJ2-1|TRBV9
TGTGCCAGCAGCGCGACAGGGATAGTAGTCGATGAGCAGTTCTTC
CASSATGIVVDEQFF
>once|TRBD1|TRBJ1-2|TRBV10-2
TGCGCCAGCAGTGAGGTACTACAGGGGGCAGGCTATGGCTACACCTTC
CASSEVLQGAGYGYTF